This TCR beta chain was documented in a study of cytomegalovirus exposure and HLA in healthy donors. The PCR had 60 Vbeta and 13 Jbeta primers. Original analysis: In a later analysis, approximately 80 million unique TCR beta chains included roughly 11 million shared by two or more donors. Libraries were prepared by immunoSEQ multiplex PCR; TCRdb keeps only in-frame clonotypes and omits some of them. V and J calls and clone size are given by that table; D and trimming were obtained from the DNA. Seen here are approximately 120,000 clones, roughly a tenth observed once, and the top ten hold under 6%. Whole-study findings and limits: There were reportedly fewer N-insertions in an Asian-associated ancestry cluster than the roughly 610-donor mean, in a later analysis.

This clone turned up a few times. The antigen is unknown. Trimming removed 0 bases from V and 4 bases from J, with 10 bases in between. The germline gives CDR1 SGHRS, CDR2 YFSETQ. CDR3 size: 14 residues. This receptor was identified in a woman younger than 30 in good health and CMV-seropositive. Sequenced: PBMCs. The V call is TRBV5-1, the J call TRBJ1-1, with D possibly matching TRBD1 (5 bases). CDR3 nucleotide sequence: TGCGCCAGCAGCTTGGGACAGACAACCACTGAAGCTTTCTTT. Translation: CASSLGQTTTEAFF. The whole variable domain, remainder taken from reference TRBV5-1 and TRBJ1-1, is KAGVTQTPRYLIKTRGQQVTLSCSPISGHRSVSWYQQTPGQGLQFLFEYFSETQRNKGNFPGRFSGRQFSNSRSEMNVSTLELGDSALYLCASSLGQTTTEAFFGQGTRLTVV.